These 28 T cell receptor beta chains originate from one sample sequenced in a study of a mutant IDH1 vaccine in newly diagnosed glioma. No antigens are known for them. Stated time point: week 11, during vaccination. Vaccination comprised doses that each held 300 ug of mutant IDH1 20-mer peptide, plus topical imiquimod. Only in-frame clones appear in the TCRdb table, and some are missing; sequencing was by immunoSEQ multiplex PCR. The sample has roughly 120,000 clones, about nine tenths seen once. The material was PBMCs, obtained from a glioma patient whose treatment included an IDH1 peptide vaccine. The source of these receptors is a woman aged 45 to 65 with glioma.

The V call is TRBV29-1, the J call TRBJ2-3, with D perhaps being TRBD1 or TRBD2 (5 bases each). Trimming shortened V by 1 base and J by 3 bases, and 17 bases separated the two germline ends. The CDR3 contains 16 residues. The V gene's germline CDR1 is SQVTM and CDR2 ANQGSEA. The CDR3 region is CSVEGELTGQTDTQYF. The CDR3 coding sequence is TGCAGCGTTGAAGGGGAGCTAACAGGACAAACAGATACGCAGTATTTT.

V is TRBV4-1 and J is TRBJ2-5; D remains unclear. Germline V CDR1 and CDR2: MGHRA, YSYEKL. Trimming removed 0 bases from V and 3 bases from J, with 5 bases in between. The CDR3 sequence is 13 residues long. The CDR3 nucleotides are TGCGCCAGCAGCCAAGATGTAGAAGAGACCCAGTACTTC. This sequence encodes CASSQDVEETQYF.

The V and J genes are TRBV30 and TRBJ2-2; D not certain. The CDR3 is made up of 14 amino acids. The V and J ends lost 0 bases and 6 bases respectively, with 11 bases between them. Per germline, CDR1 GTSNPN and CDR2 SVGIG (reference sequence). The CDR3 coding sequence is TGTGCCTGGAGTGTAGATGTAGCCTCCGGGGAGCTGTTTTTT. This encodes CAWSVDVASGELFF.

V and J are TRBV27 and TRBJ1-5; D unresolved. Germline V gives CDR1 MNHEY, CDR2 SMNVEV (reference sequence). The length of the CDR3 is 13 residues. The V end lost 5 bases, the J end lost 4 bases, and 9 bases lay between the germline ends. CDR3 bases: TGTGCCAGCAGTCCGGACCGGAATCAGCCCCAGCATTTT. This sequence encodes CASSPDRNQPQHF.

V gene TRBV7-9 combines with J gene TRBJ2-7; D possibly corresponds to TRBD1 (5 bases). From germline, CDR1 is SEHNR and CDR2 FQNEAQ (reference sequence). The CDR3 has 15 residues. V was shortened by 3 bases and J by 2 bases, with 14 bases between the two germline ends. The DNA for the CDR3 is TGTGCCAGCAGCTTCCCTTCAGGGATAACCTACGAGCAGTACTTC. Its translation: CASSFPSGITYEQYF.

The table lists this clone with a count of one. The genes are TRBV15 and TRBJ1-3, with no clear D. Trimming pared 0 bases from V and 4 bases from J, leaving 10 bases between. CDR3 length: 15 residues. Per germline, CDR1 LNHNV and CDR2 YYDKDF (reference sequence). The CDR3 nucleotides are TGTGCCACCAGCAGAGAGATTAATCCCGGAAACACCATATATTTT. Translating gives CATSREINPGNTIYF.

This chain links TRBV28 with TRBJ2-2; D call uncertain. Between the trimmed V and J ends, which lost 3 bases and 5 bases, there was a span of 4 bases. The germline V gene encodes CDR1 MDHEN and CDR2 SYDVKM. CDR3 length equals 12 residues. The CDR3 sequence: CASSFSTGELFF. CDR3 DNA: TGTGCCAGCAGTTTTTCGACCGGGGAGCTGTTTTTT.

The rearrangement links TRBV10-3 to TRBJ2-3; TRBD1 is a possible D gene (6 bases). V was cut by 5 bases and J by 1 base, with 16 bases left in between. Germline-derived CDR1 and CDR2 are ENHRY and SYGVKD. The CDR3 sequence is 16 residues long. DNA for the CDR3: TGTGCCATCAGTTACAGGGTCATCGTGGGCACAGATACGCAGTATTTT. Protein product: CAISYRVIVGTDTQYF.

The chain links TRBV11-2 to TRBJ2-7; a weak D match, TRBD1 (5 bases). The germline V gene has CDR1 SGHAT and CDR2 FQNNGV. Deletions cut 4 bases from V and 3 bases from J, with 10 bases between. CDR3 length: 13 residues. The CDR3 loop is CASSSLDSYEQYF. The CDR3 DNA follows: TGTGCCAGCAGCTCACTTGACAGCTACGAGCAGTACTTC.

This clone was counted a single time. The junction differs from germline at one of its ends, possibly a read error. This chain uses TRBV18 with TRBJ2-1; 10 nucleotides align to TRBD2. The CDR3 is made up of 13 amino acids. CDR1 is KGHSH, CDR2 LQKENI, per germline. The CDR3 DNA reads TGTGCCAGCTCACCACCCCAGCGGGAGGGCCCGATCTTC. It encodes CASSPPQREGPIF.

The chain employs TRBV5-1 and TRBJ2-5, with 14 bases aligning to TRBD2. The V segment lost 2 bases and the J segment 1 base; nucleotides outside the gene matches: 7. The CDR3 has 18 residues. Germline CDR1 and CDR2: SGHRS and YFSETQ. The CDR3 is CASSFGLAGGPSQETQYF. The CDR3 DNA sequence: TGCGCCAGCAGCTTCGGACTAGCGGGAGGCCCATCCCAAGAGACCCAGTACTTC.

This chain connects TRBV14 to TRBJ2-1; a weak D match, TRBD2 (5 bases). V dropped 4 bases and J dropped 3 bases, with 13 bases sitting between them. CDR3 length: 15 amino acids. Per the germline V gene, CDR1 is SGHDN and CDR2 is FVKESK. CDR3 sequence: CASSPISERYNEQFF. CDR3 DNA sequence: TGTGCCAGCAGCCCGATTAGCGAGCGCTACAATGAGCAGTTCTTC.

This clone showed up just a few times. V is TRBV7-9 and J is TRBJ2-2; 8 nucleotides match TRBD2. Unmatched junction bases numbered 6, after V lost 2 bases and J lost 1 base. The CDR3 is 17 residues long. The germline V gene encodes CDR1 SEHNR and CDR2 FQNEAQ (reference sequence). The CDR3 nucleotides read TGTGCCAGCAGCTTACCAGCGGGAGACCTGAACACCGGGGAGCTGTTTTTT. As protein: CASSLPAGDLNTGELFF.

DNA for the CDR3: TGCGCCAGCAGCTTGGGGCGGGGGACCACCTATGGCTACACCTTC. It specifies CASSLGRGTTYGYTF. This sequence joins TRBV5-1 and TRBJ1-2; TRBD1 is a possible D gene (5 bases). The CDR3 totals 15 residues. V gave up 0 bases and J gave up 4 bases, with 13 bases separating them. Germline V CDR1 and CDR2: SGHRS, YFSETQ.

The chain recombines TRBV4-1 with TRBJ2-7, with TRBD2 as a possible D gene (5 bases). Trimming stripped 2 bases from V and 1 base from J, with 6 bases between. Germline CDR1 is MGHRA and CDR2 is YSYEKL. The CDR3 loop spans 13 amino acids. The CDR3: CASSQSGSYEQYF. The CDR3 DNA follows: TGCGCCAGCAGCCAATCGGGGTCCTACGAGCAGTACTTC.

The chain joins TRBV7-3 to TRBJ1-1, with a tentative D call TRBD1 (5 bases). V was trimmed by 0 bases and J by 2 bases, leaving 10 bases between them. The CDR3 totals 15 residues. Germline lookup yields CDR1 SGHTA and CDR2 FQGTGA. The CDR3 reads CASSLTGRGNTEAFF. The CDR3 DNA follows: TGTGCCAGCAGCTTAACGGGACGGGGAAACACTGAAGCTTTCTTT. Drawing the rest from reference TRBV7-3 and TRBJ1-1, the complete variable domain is GAGVSQTPSNKVTEKGKYVELRCDPISGHTALYWYRQSLGQGPEFLIYFQGTGAADDSGLPNDRFFAVRPEGSVSTLKIQRTERGDSAVYLCASSLTGRGNTEAFFGQGTRLTVV.

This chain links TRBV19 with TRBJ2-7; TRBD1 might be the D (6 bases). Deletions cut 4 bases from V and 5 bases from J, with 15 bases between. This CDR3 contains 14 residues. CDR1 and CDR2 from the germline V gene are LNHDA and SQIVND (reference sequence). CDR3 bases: TGTGCCAGTAGTAGCGGACAGCCAGTCCACGAGCAGTACTTC. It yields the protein CASSSGQPVHEQYF. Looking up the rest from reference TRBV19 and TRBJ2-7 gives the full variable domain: DGGITQSPKYLFRKEGQNVTLSCEQNLNHDAMYWYRQDPGQGLRLIYYSQIVNDFQKGDIAEGYSVSREKKESFPLTVTSAQKNPTAFYLCASSSGQPVHEQYFGPGTRLTVT.

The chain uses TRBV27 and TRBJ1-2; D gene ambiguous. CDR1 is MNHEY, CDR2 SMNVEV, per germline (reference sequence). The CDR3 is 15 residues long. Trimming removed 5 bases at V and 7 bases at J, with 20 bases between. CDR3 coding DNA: TGTGCCAGCAGTCCCTCTAGAGGCATTGTAGGTGGCTACACCTTC. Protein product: CASSPSRGIVGGYTF.

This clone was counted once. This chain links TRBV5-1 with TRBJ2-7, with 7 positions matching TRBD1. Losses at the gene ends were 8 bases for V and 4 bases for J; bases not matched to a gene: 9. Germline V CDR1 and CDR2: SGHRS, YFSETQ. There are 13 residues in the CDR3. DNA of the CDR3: TGCGCCAGTAATTCGGGACAGCATTACGAGCAGTACTTC. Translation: CASNSGQHYEQYF. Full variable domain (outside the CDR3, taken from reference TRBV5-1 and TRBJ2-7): KAGVTQTPRYLIKTRGQQVTLSCSPISGHRSVSWYQQTPGQGLQFLFEYFSETQRNKGNFPGRFSGRQFSNSRSEMNVSTLELGDSALYLCASNSGQHYEQYFGPGTRLTVT.

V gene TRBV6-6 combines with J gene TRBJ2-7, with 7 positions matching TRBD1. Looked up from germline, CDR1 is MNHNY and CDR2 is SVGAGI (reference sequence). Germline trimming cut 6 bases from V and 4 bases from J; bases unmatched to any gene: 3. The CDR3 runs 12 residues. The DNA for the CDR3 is TGTGCCAGCAGCGGGACAGCATACGAGCAGTACTTC. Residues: CASSGTAYEQYF.

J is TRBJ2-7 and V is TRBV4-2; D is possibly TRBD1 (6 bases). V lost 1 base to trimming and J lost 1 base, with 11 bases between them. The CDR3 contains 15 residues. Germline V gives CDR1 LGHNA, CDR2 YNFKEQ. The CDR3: CASSQARGQSYEQYF. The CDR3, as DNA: TGTGCCAGCAGCCAAGCAAGAGGACAGTCCTACGAGCAGTACTTC.

The CDR3 nucleotides are TGTGCCAGCAGCCCCACTGCGGGAGGCGGCGCTGGAAACACCATATATTTT. Amino acids: CASSPTAGGGAGNTIYF. The chain couples TRBV9 to TRBJ1-3; D uncertain. Germline V gene sequence: CDR1 SGDLS, CDR2 YYNGEE. The CDR3 spans 17 residues. The germline V and J ends were trimmed by 4 bases and 2 bases, with 19 bases remaining between them.

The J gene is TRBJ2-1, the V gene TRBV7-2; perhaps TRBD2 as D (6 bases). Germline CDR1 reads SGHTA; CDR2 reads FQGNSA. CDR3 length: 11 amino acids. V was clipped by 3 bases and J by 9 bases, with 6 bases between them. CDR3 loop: CASSFGGEQFF. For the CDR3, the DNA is TGTGCCAGCAGCTTCGGGGGTGAGCAGTTCTTC. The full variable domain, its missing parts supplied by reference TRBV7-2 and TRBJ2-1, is GAGVSQSPSNKVTEKGKDVELRCDPISGHTALYWYRQSLGQGLEFLIYFQGNSAPDKSGLPSDRFSAERTGGSVSTLTIQRTQQEDSAVYLCASSFGGEQFFGPGTRLTVL.

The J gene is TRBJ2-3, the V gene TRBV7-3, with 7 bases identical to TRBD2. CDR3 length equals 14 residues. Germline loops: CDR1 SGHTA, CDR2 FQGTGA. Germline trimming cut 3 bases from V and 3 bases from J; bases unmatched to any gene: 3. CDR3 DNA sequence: TGTGCCAGCAGCTTTGCGGGAGATACAGATACGCAGTATTTT. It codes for CASSFAGDTDTQYF.

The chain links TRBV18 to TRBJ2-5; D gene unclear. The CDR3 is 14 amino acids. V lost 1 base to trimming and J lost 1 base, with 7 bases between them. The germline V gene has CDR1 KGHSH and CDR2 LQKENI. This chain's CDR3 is CASSPRSLQETQYF. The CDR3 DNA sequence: TGTGCCAGCTCACCACGGTCACTCCAAGAGACCCAGTACTTC.

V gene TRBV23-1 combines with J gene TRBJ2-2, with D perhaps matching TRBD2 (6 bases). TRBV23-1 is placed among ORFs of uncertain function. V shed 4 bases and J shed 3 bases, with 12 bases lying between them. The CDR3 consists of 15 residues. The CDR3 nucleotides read TGCGCCAGCAGTCCCCCGGGGAGGCACACCGGGGAGCTGTTTTTT. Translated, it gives CASSPPGRHTGELFF.

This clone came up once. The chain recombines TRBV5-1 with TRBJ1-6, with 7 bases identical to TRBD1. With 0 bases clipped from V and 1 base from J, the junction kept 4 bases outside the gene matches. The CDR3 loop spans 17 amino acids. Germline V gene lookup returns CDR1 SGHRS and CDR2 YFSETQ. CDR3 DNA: TGCGCCAGCAGCTTGGCCTCCAGGGGGTCCTATAATTCACCCCTCCACTTT. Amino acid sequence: CASSLASRGSYNSPLHF.

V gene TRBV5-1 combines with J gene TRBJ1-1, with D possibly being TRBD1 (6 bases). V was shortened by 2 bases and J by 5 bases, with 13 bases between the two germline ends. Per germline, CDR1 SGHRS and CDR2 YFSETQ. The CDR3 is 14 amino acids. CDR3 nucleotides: TGCGCCAGCAGCTTCGCAGGGGATGATACTGAAGCTTTCTTT. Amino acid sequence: CASSFAGDDTEAFF.